The present entry profiles one T cell receptor beta chain with its context. The antigen remains undetermined. This sample is drawn from a study of cytomegalovirus exposure and HLA in healthy donors. Trimming removed 1 base from V and 4 bases from J, with 13 bases in between. The CDR3 runs 15 residues. The V gene's germline CDR1 is LNHNV and CDR2 YYDKDF (reference sequence). Measured with immunoSEQ multiplex PCR; TCRdb has only the in-frame clones, and not every one. The sample lists more than 200,000 clones; around 90% were seen once. Study conclusions and caveats: The study flagged some 170 TCR beta chains as cytomegalovirus-associated. A classifier reportedly called cytomegalovirus status with high sensitivity and specificity. Three chains linked to CMV were shown in vitro to be specific for CMV antigens.

The V call is TRBV15, the J call TRBJ1-1, with unresolved D. The source is a woman aged 25 to 39 in good health and CMV-seronegative. The sequencing sample was made of PBMCs. CDR3 sequence: CATSRGAALSTEAFF. Written as DNA, the CDR3 is TGTGCCACCAGCAGAGGGGCGGCCCTGAGCACTGAAGCTTTCTTT.